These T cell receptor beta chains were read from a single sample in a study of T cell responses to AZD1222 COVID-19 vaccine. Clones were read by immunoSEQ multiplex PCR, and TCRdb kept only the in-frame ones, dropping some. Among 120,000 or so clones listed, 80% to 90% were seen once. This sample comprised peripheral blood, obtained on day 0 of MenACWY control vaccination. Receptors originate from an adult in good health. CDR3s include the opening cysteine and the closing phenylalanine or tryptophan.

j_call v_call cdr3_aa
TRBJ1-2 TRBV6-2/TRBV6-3 CASSYRTGDYGYTF
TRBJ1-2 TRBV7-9 CASSTGTGYYTF
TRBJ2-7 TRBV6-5 CASSYTALRPEQYF
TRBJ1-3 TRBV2 CASSRALSGNTIYF
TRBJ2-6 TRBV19 CASQPLIWGGRSGANVLTF
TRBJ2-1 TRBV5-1 CASSAPGNEQFF
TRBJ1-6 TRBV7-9 CAVQPENSPLHF
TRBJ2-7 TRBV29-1 CSVGGETYEQYF
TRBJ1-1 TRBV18 CASSPPSMNTEAFF
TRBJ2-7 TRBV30 CAWSAPYEQYF
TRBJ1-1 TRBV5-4 CASSLGTFGDTEAFF
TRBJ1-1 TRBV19 CASSIWGLLNTEAFF
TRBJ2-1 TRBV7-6 CASSRGTASYNEQFF
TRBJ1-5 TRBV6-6 CASSKDRGRQPQHF
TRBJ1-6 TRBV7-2 CASSSRQGGGSPLHF
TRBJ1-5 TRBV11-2 CASSLGQGKGQPQHF
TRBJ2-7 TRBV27 CASSSYGGIHEQYF
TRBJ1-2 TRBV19 CASSLDRGRVYGYTF
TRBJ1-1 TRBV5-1 CASSFQGTTEAFF
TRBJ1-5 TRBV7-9 CASSSLGTGGIQPQHF
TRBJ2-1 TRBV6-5 CASSYSIIARRGEQFF
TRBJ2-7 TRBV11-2 CASSLRTGTLTSYEQYF
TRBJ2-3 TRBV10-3 CATTSAGGPSTQYF
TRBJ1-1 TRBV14 CASSRQALNTEAFF
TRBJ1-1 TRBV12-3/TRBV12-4 CASSLTSVPEAFF
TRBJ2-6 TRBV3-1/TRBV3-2 CASSTGLAGLGGANVLTF
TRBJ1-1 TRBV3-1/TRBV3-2 CASSPGVGFITEAFF
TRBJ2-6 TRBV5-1 CASSSNSGGSGANVLTF
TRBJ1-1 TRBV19 CASSMGGDTEAFF
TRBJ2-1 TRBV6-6 CASSQTGPTTSGEQFF
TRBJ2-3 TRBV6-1 CASSEVRGPDTQYF
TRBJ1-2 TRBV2 CASSNSNYGYTF
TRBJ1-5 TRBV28 CATINTYNQPQHF
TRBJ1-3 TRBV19 CASSRLRGPLSGNTIYF
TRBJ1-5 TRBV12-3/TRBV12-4 CASTQESNQPQHF
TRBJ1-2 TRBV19 CASNVYRGWYGYTF
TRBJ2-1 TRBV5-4 CASSRRTGYNEQFF
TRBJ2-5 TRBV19 CASSMGLAERTQYF
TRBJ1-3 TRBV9 CASSVGMDGGGNTIYF
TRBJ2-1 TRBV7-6 CASSATGTQTYNEQFF
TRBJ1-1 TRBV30 CAWSATGSTEAFF
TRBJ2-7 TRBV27 CASSFLGGGVSYEQYF
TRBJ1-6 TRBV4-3 CASSPITLHF
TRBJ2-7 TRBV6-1 CASSESFPPIPEQYF
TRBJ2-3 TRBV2 CARKSGSSDTQYF
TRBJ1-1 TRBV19 CASSMGGEGAFF
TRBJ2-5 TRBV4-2 CASSQEASGSQETQYF
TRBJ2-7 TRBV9 CASSVGSGGISYEQYF
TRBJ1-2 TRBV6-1 CASSDQGADGYTF
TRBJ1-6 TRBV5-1 CASSTDGSLSYNSPLHF
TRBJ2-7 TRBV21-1 CASSIDGDPSSYEQYF
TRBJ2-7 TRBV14 CASSQVRDSRTYEQYF
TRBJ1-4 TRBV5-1 CASSLGDSFGEKLFF
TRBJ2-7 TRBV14 CASSPTSGIGYEQYF
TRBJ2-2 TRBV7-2 CASSLRTAPPGELFF
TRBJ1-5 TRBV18 CASSERQGQNQPQHF
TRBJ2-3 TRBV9 CASSVGPPDTQYF
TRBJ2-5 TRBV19 CASSFSGQETQYF
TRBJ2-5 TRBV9 CASSVVADKETQYF
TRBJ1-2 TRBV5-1 CASSSGLGYWGYTF